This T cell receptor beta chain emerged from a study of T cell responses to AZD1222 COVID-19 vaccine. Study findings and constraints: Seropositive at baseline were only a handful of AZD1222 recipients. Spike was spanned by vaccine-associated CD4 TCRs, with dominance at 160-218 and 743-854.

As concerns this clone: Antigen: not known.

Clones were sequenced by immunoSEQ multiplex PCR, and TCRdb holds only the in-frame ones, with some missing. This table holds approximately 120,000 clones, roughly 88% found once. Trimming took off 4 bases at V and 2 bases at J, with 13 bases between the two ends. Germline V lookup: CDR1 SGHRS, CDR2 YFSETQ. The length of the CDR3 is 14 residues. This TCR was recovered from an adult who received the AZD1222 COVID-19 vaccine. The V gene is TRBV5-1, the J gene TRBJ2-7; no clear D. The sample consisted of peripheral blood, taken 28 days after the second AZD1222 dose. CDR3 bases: TGCGCCAGCAGCCTCGAGGACGACCCCTACGAGCAGTACTTC. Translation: CASSLEDDPYEQYF.